Detailed here is one T cell receptor beta chain. These data are taken from a study of Ad26.COV2.S vaccination and SARS-CoV-2 variants. Sequencing used immunoSEQ multiplex PCR; TCRdb keeps in-frame clones, though not all of them. This sample has 250,000 or so clones, with approximately 90% found just once. V was cut by 0 bases and J by 5 bases, with 13 bases left in between. Germline V gene data show CDR1 as SGHTA and CDR2 as FQGTGA. The CDR3 has 15 amino acids. Noted treatment: around 19 received Ad26.COV2.S at low or high dose, single or two shots; about 5 received placebo; per-sample allocation not given. Samples were taken on day 63 after the first vaccine or placebo injection. Whoever gave the sample was an adult aged 18-55 years in Boston.

Sequencing used peripheral blood, obtained in a trial of Ad26.COV2.S vaccine versus placebo. The TCR was taken from a person aged 18-60 years who received the Ad26.COV2.S COVID-19 vaccine or a placebo. The rearrangement joins TRBV7-3 to TRBJ2-5, with D tentatively TRBD2 (6 bases). CDR3 amino acids: CASSLTLGGYETQYF. CDR3 coding DNA: TGTGCCAGCAGCTTAACGTTGGGGGGTTACGAGACCCAGTACTTC.